This T cell receptor (beta chain) came from a study of blood T cells in healthy people across ages. This clonotype turned up a few times. Trimming pared 2 bases from V and 0 bases from J, leaving 11 bases between. Germline V gene data show CDR1 as LGHDT and CDR2 as YNNKEL (reference sequence). The CDR3 contains 15 residues. The authors ran a second PCR of 7 to 11 cycles using a sample-barcoded 5' primer and a J-beta primer mix. Each TCR beta cDNA got a 12-nucleotide random molecular identifier. TCRdb re-derived calls from the 5' RACE reads in MiXCR, one entry per CDR3 protein. The profile shows more than 1.4 million distinct CDR3 sequences, 42% of them singletons.

This chain connects TRBV3-1 to TRBJ2-7; possibly TRBD1 or TRBD2 for D (5 bases each). The sequencing sample was made of blood. This receptor was taken from a woman between 18 and 29 years old in good health. The CDR3 protein is CASSQTGASSYEQYF. The CDR3 nucleotides are TGTGCCAGCAGCCAAACCGGGGCCAGCTCCTACGAGCAGTACTTC.